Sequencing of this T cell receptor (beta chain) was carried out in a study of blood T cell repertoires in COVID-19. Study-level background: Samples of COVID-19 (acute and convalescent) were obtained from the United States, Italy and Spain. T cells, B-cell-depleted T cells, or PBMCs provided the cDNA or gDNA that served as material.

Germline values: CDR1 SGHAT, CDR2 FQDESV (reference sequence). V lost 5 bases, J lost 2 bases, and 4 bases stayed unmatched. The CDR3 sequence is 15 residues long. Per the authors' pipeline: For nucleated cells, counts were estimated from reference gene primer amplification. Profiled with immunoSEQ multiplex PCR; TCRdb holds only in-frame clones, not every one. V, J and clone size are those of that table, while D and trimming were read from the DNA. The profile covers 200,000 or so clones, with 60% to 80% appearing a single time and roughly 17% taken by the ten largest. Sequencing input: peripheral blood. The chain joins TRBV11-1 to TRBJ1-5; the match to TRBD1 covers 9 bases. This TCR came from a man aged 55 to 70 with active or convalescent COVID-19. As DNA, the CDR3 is TGTGCCAGCAGCAAGGACAGGGGTGGCAATCAGCCCCAGCATTTT. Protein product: CASSKDRGGNQPQHF.